This T cell receptor beta chain was observed in a study of OX40 agonist ivuxolimab in advanced cancers. On the study more broadly: Ivuxolimab is a fully human IgG2 antibody that activates OX40 (CD134).

The CDR3 covers 14 residues. CDR1 is SGDLS, CDR2 YYNGEE, per germline. The V end was cut by 0 bases, the J end by 4 bases, with 10 bases between. For this clone: Its specificity is unknown.

Study outcomes and limitations: Patients who responded partially at 0.1-3.0 mg/kg showed clonal expansion ranking among the lowest. A proportion of nonresponders additionally exhibited low normalized T-cell clonal expansion. At 0.1 to 3.0 mg/kg, clonal expansion of CD4+ and CD8+ blood T cells had occurred by week 6.

The table came from immunoSEQ multiplex PCR; TCRdb's copy has only in-frame clones and leaves some out. The data show roughly 62,000 clones, around 85% seen once. The V gene is TRBV9, the J gene TRBJ2-5; the D is unclear. This material consisted of CD4+ or CD8+ T cells sorted from blood, taken in a trial of the OX40 agonist ivuxolimab. The receptor was isolated from an adult with an advanced solid tumor such as melanoma, head and neck, liver or kidney cancer. The CDR3: CASSVGHGVETQYF. As DNA, the CDR3 is TGTGCCAGCAGCGTAGGGCATGGGGTAGAGACCCAGTACTTC.